This entry lists 7 T cell receptor beta chains sequenced from one sample in a study of T cell repertoires in cytomegalovirus infection. Their antigens remain unidentified. TCRdb re-analysed the reads in MiXCR, keeping a single row per CDR3 protein. The data hold fewer than 1,000,000 distinct CDR3 sequences, with roughly 30% observed a single time. Sample: cultured CD8+ T cells from PBMCs, taken from culture after CMV antigen stimulation. The receptors come from a human donor in good health (CMV status not recorded). Some clones in this sample may be carry-over from other donors' samples.

This clonotype was counted only a few times. The genes are TRBV2 and TRBJ2-7; TRBD1 matches 12 bases. Germline V gene data show CDR1 as SNHLY and CDR2 as FYNNEI. With 9 bases clipped from V and 3 bases from J, the junction kept 15 bases outside the gene matches. The CDR3 spans 17 residues. CDR3 sequence reads: CASTPRDRGRANYEQYV. As DNA, the CDR3 is TGTGCCAGTACCCCCCGGGACAGGGGGCGAGCCAACTACGAGCAGTACGTC.

V and J are TRBV7-9 and TRBJ1-3; no clear D. Germline assignment: CDR1 SEHNR and CDR2 FQNEAQ (reference sequence). This CDR3 is built from 15 residues. V lost 1 base and J lost 0, with 7 bases in between. CDR3 sequence reads: CASSLGPSSGNTIYF. DNA of the CDR3: TGTGCCAGCAGCTTAGGGCCCAGCTCTGGAAACACCATATATTTT.

This clonotype was detected only a few times. This chain joins TRBV27 and TRBJ2-7; weak D call: TRBD2 (5 bases). Trimming took 9 bases from V and 7 from J, leaving 13 bases between them. Germline V gene data show CDR1 as MNHEY and CDR2 as SMNVEV (reference sequence). The CDR3 totals 11 residues. The CDR3: CARTNKGEQYV. As DNA, the CDR3 is TGTGCCAGGACTAACAAAGGAGAGCAGTACGTC.

The sample holds many counts of this clonotype. This chain connects TRBV7-6 to TRBJ2-7; TRBD1 agrees at 9 bases. CDR3 length equals 15 residues. Germline V CDR1 and CDR2: SGHVS, FNYEAQ. Germline trimming cut 5 bases from V and 7 bases from J; bases unmatched to any gene: 12. Here the CDR3 reads CASSPRQGGDLEQYF. CDR3 nucleotides: TGTGCCAGCAGCCCCCGACAGGGGGGGGACCTGGAGCAGTACTTC.

This chain connects TRBV19 to TRBJ1-1, with TRBD1 matching 8 bases. The V gene's germline CDR1 is LNHDA and CDR2 SQIVND (reference sequence). The CDR3 totals 16 residues. V shed 2 bases, J shed 1 base, and the junction held 6 bases outside the gene matches. The CDR3, as DNA: TGTGCCAGTAGTATAACATCCGGGACAGGGAACACTGAAGCTTTCTTT. Translated, it gives CASSITSGTGNTEAFF.

This clonotype has more than one count but fewer than ten. The chain combines TRBV6-6 with TRBJ1-4; D remains unclear. Germline CDR1 reads MNHNY; CDR2 reads SVGAGI (reference sequence). The CDR3 sequence is 15 residues long. V lost 6 bases and J lost 8, with 19 bases in between. The DNA for the CDR3 is TGTGCCAGCAGCCCGTCCCAAAACACTGGGGAAAAACTGTTTTTT. Its protein is CASSPSQNTGEKLFF.

The rearrangement uses TRBV7-9 and TRBJ2-2; 9 bases align to TRBD1. Germline CDR1 is SEHNR and CDR2 is FQNEAQ (reference sequence). CDR3 size: 15 residues. V gave up 5 bases and J gave up 5 bases; unmatched junction bases: 6. Here the CDR3 reads CASSTRDRETGELFF. The CDR3, as DNA: TGTGCCAGCAGCACCCGGGACAGGGAGACCGGGGAGCTGTTTTTT.